This T cell receptor (beta chain) was identified in a study of radiotherapy plus CTLA-4 blockade in lung cancer. For the study at large: Objective responses were seen in about a sixth of patients, disease control in over 25%. Findings and caveats of the study: Subsequent to radiotherapy plus ipilimumab, tumor-derived TCR clones underwent expansion in blood.

Germline V gives CDR1 WNHNN, CDR2 SYGVQD (reference sequence). The CDR3 spans 12 residues. Trimming shortened V by 8 bases and J by 7 bases, and 9 bases separated the two germline ends. TCRdb's table, derived via immunoSEQ multiplex PCR, lists solely in-frame clones and lacks some. This sample yields about 100,000 clones, of which about 80% are seen a single time; 0.75% to 0.85% belongs to the top ten. Worth noting for this clone: The antigen is unknown.

The TCR was taken from a human donor with non-small cell lung cancer who had stable disease on radiotherapy plus ipilimumab. Sequences were derived from peripheral blood, sampled from a patient treated with radiotherapy plus ipilimumab. The chain is built from TRBV10-1 and TRBJ1-6; D is ambiguous. The CDR3 loop reads CASSRPNSPLHF. The CDR3 region has the DNA TGCGCCAGCTCCCGGCCCAATTCACCCCTCCACTTT.